The rows below give T cell receptor beta chains drawn from one sample of a study of shared clonotypes between healthy human individuals. Sequenced by immunoSEQ multiplex PCR; TCRdb stores in-frame clones only, minus some. The data contain about 2.3 million clones, less than 95% of them seen just once; the ten biggest clones take up 0.37%. The sample consisted of naive CD4+ T cells from PBMCs. Receptors originate from a man in his late teens or twenties in good health. Some clones in this sample may be carry-over from other donors' samples. The CDR3 runs from the conserved cysteine through the conserved F or W. Fields, in order: D gene, J gene, V gene, clone size, CDR3 DNA, CDR3 protein. D genes are given only for firm matches. Part of the rows lack a size; the others show once, few, many or a class for expanded clones.

>TRBD2|TRBJ2-2|TRBV27|-
TGTGCCAGCAGTGGTTTCGGCGGGAGGGAGGCCGGGGAGCTGTTTTTT
CASSGFGGREAGELFF
>-|TRBJ1-3|TRBV29-1|-
TGCAGCGTTGAAGCCCGGGCAGGGGCTGGAAACACCATATATTTT
CSVEARAGAGNTIYF
>-|TRBJ2-3|TRBV11-2|-
TGTGCCAGCAGCTTAGGGGCTAGCAAACGCACAGATACGCAGTATTTT
CASSLGASKRTDTQYF
>-|TRBJ1-5|TRBV4-1|-
TGCGCCAGCAGCCAAGAAATTGCGACCCCCCAGCATTTT
CASSQEIATPQHF
>-|TRBJ1-1|TRBV14|-
TGTGCCAGCAGCTCCCTGGACCTCCGGAACACTGAAGCTTTCTTT
CASSSLDLRNTEAFF
>-|TRBJ2-2|TRBV18|-
TGTGCCAGCTCACCAACACTGAACACCGGGGAGCTGTTTTTT
CASSPTLNTGELFF
>-|TRBJ1-2|TRBV5-1|-
TGCGCCAGCAGCTTGGGGGGAGTTTTAAACTATGGCTACACCTTC
CASSLGGVLNYGYTF
>-|TRBJ1-2|TRBV7-3|-
TGTGCCAGCAGCTTGACGCGCGACAGCCGCTACACCTTC
CASSLTRDSRYTF
>TRBD2|TRBJ2-5|TRBV6-6|-
TGTGCCAGCAGTTCTCCGACTAGCGGACAAGAGACCCAGTACTTC
CASSSPTSGQETQYF
>-|TRBJ1-1|TRBV6-5|-
TGTGCCAGCCGGCCGGGGGTTTTTATGAACACTGAAGCTTTCTTT
CASRPGVFMNTEAFF
>TRBD2|TRBJ2-3|TRBV27|-
TGTGCCACTCGGACTAGCGGCACAGATACGCAGTATTTT
CATRTSGTDTQYF
>-|TRBJ2-7|TRBV5-5|once
TGTGCCAGCAGCTTGATTGGCCAAATCTACGAGCAGTACTTC
CASSLIGQIYEQYF
>-|TRBJ2-2|TRBV2|-
TGTGCCACCCAGCTGGAGGCGCTGGGGACCGGGGAGCTGTTTTTT
CATQLEALGTGELFF
>-|TRBJ2-5|TRBV14|-
TGTGCCAGCAGCCAAGGGTTGGAGACCCAGTACTTC
CASSQGLETQYF
>TRBD1|TRBJ1-5|TRBV10-3|few
TGTGCCATCAGGGAAGGACAGGGAGGGCAGCCCCAGCATTTT
CAIREGQGGQPQHF
>-|TRBJ2-1|TRBV7-3|-
TGTGCCAGCAGCTTAAGCCTGAGCTCCTACAATGAGCAGTTCTTC
CASSLSLSSYNEQFF
>-|TRBJ1-2|TRBV15|-
TGTGCCACCGGGGCGTCCCCTCAATTCTATGGCTACACCTTC
CATGASPQFYGYTF
>TRBD1|TRBJ1-1|TRBV29-1|few
TGCAGCGTCGCAGGGGGTAGAACTGAAGCTTTCTTT
CSVAGGRTEAFF
>TRBD2|TRBJ2-1|TRBV10-3|-
TGTGCCATCGCGGGGGGCAGGGAGGATGAGCAGTTCTTC
CAIAGGREDEQFF
>TRBD1|TRBJ2-1|TRBV5-1|-
TGCGCCAGCAGCGGCGACAGGGTGGGAAATGAGCAGTTCTTC
CASSGDRVGNEQFF
>TRBD1|TRBJ1-3|TRBV11-2|-
TGTGCCAGCAGGGGGACGACAGGGGCCACCGGAAACACCATATATTTT
CASRGTTGATGNTIYF
>-|TRBJ1-1|TRBV28|-
TGTGCCAGCAGCAGTCGCGGGCTAAACACTGAAGCTTTCTTT
CASSSRGLNTEAFF
>-|TRBJ1-4|TRBV27|-
TGTGCCAGCACCCCCCTCTCCCGAGAAGGGCGGGGTGGTGAAAAACTGTTTTTT
CASTPLSREGRGGEKLFF
>TRBD1|TRBJ1-5|TRBV18|-
TGTGCCAGCTCAACCGGAACAGGGGCCAATCAGCCCCAGCATTTT
CASSTGTGANQPQHF
>TRBD1|TRBJ1-2|TRBV6-5|once
TGTGCCAGCAGCGCTAACAGGGGTAGCTATGGCTACACCTTC
CASSANRGSYGYTF
>-|TRBJ1-2|TRBV5-4|-
TGTGCCAGCATCAGTAAGGACGGCCCGGGCGCTCGCTACACCTTC
CASISKDGPGARYTF